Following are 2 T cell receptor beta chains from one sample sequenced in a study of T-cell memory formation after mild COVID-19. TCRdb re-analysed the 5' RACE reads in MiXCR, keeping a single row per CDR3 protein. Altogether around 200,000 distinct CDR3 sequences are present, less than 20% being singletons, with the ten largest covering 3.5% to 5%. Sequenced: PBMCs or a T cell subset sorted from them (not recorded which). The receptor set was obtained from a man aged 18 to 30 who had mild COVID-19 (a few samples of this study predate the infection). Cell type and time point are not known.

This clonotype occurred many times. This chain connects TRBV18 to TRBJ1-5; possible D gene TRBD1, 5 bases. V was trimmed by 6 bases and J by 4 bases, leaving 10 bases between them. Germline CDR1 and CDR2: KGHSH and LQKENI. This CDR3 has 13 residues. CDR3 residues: CASSLDKNQPQHF. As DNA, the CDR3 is TGTGCCAGCTCGCTGGACAAAAATCAGCCCCAGCATTTT.

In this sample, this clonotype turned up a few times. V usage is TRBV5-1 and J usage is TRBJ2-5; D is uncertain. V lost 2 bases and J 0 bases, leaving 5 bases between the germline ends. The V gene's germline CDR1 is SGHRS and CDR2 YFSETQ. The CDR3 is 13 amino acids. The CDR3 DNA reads TGCGCCAGCAGCTTACAGAACCAAGAGACCCAGTACTTC. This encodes CASSLQNQETQYF.